Below are 19 T cell receptor beta chains sequenced from a single sample in a study of T cells after yellow fever vaccination. TCRdb called the 5' RACE reads again in MiXCR, with one record for every CDR3 protein. There are 500,000 to 650,000 distinct CDR3 sequences in the sample; 17% occur only once, and roughly 17% lies in the top ten. The input for sequencing was PBMCs, taken about 5 days after the first yellow fever vaccination. These receptors were collected from a man aged 18 to 29 who received the YFV17D yellow fever vaccine.

The V gene is TRBV29-1, the J gene TRBJ2-7; D might be TRBD1 or TRBD2, each matching 5 bases. Germline loops: CDR1 SQVTM, CDR2 ANQGSEA. V was cut by 1 base and J by 4 bases, with 11 bases left in between. This CDR3 region has 13 residues. CDR3 nucleotides: TGCAGCGTTGAAGCAGGGACCGAGTACGAGCAGTACTTC. It is translated as CSVEAGTEYEQYF.

The chain employs TRBV12-3 or TRBV12-4 and TRBJ1-5, with 7 bases aligning to TRBD1. The CDR3 has 16 residues. V gave up 4 bases and J gave up 6 bases; unmatched junction bases: 12. The CDR3 spells CASSSGRQGLSQPQHF. In nucleotides, the CDR3 is TGTGCCAGCAGTTCGGGCCGACAGGGTTTATCTCAGCCCCAGCATTTT.

The table lists this clonotype with a few counts. The chain joins TRBV23-1 to TRBJ2-1; perhaps TRBD2 as D (5 bases). TRBV23-1 is labeled an ORF, and its function is uncertain. The CDR3 has 16 amino acids. Trimming left V 4 bases short and J 6 bases short, with 19 bases between. Here the CDR3 reads CASSPPWGVTFNEQFF. The CDR3 DNA sequence: TGCGCCAGCAGTCCTCCATGGGGAGTAACCTTCAATGAGCAGTTCTTC.

This clonotype was detected many times. The chain couples TRBV20-1 to TRBJ2-3, with D possibly being TRBD1 or TRBD2 (5 bases each). V was shortened by 5 bases and J by 4 bases, with 13 bases between the two germline ends. The germline V gene encodes CDR1 DFQATT and CDR2 SNEGSKA (reference sequence). This CDR3 has 13 amino acids. CDR3 loop: CSACRDLPDTQYF. The CDR3 DNA is TGCAGTGCTTGCCGGGACCTGCCAGATACGCAGTATTTT.

This clonotype was recorded a few times. The genes are TRBV6-4 and TRBJ2-4, with 10 bases fitting TRBD2. V was clipped by 2 bases and J by 6 bases; unmatched bases: 4. The CDR3 loop spans 15 amino acids. Germline V gene sequence: CDR1 MRHNA, CDR2 SNTAGT. CDR3: CASSDQAGGGNIQYF. The CDR3 bases are TGTGCCAGCAGTGACCAAGCGGGGGGGGGAAACATTCAGTACTTC.

This clonotype occurred a few times. CDR3 region: CASSEAVDRNNQPQHF. The DNA for the CDR3 is TGTGCCAGCAGTGAAGCGGTGGACAGGAACAATCAGCCCCAGCATTTT. The J gene is TRBJ1-5, the V gene TRBV6-1; 7 nucleotides agree with TRBD1. The CDR3 length is 16 residues. The V and J ends lost 0 bases and 3 bases, in that order; junction bases with no gene match: 5. The germline V gene encodes CDR1 MNHNS and CDR2 SASEGT.

The V call is TRBV4-2, the J call TRBJ2-3, with a weak D call TRBD1 (6 bases). The CDR3 covers 19 residues. V was shortened by 7 bases and J by 2 bases, with 28 bases between the two germline ends. Germline V CDR1 and CDR2: LGHNA, YNFKEQ. The DNA of the CDR3 is TGTGCCAGCACCCCATCGCCGGGGACATGGACCGTTAACACAGATACGCAGTATTTT. It codes for CASTPSPGTWTVNTDTQYF.

This clonotype was counted many times. The chain combines TRBV20-1 with TRBJ1-5; tentative D call: TRBD1 (6 bases). Deletions cut 5 bases from V and 7 bases from J, with 18 bases between. The germline V gene encodes CDR1 DFQATT and CDR2 SNEGSKA (reference sequence). The CDR3 length is 14 residues. Here the CDR3 reads CSAGEGGLGQPQHF. As DNA, the CDR3 is TGCAGTGCTGGGGAGGGGGGGCTTGGGCAGCCCCAGCATTTT.

The chain couples TRBV7-2 to TRBJ2-3; possibly TRBD1 or TRBD2 for D (5 bases each). Germline V gene data show CDR1 as SGHTA and CDR2 as FQGNSA. V gave up 8 bases and J gave up 4 bases, with 13 bases separating them. The CDR3 runs to 13 residues. CDR3 protein: CASGGRSPDTQYF. DNA of the CDR3: TGTGCCAGCGGGGGTAGGTCCCCAGATACGCAGTATTTT.

The gene calls are TRBV20-1 and TRBJ2-7; no clear D. This CDR3 is built from 11 residues. Trimming left V 3 bases short and J 4 bases short, with 7 bases between. Per the germline V gene, CDR1 is DFQATT and CDR2 is SNEGSKA (reference sequence). The CDR3 is CSASSRYEQYV. CDR3 coding DNA: TGCAGTGCTAGCAGTCGATACGAGCAGTACGTC.

The V gene is TRBV5-1, the J gene TRBJ1-3; 10 nucleotides match TRBD1. With V trimmed by 5 bases and J by 3 bases, 14 bases remained unmatched. CDR1 is SGHRS and CDR2 is YFSETQ in the germline V gene. There are 18 residues in the CDR3. The CDR3 DNA sequence: TGCGCCAGCAGTTTAACTCCGGGACAGGGGAAGATTGGAAACACCATATATTTT. This sequence encodes CASSLTPGQGKIGNTIYF.

The rearrangement joins TRBV6-2 or TRBV6-3 to TRBJ2-2; D remains ambiguous. Germline loops: CDR1 MNHEY, CDR2 SVGEGT. The length of the CDR3 is 14 residues. V was shortened by 3 bases and J by 5 bases, with 10 bases between the two germline ends. The CDR3 loop is CASSYRQTTGELFF. The CDR3 DNA reads as TGTGCCAGCAGTTATCGACAAACGACCGGGGAGCTGTTTTTT.

This clonotype was counted between two and nine times. The chain links TRBV3-1 to TRBJ2-1; TRBD2 is a possible D gene (6 bases). Trimming took off 3 bases at V and 0 bases at J, with 9 bases between the two ends. The CDR3 has 15 amino acids. CDR1 and CDR2 from the germline V gene are LGHDT and YNNKEL (reference sequence). The CDR3 bases are TGTGCCAGCAGCCAGCGGGGCCTCTCCTACAATGAGCAGTTCTTC. It specifies CASSQRGLSYNEQFF.

This clonotype was recorded a few times. The genes are TRBV6-6 and TRBJ1-5, with no clear D. Trimming took 6 bases from V and 1 from J, leaving 7 bases between them. Per the germline V gene, CDR1 is MNHNY and CDR2 is SVGAGI (reference sequence). The CDR3 is 13 amino acids. The CDR3 loop reads CASRAISNQPQHF. Here the CDR3 DNA reads TGTGCCAGCAGGGCAATAAGCAATCAGCCCCAGCATTTT.

Only a few counts were recorded for this clonotype. J is TRBJ2-7 and V is TRBV5-6; D may be TRBD1 or TRBD2 (5 bases each). V was shortened by 5 bases and J by 7 bases, with 16 bases between the two germline ends. In germline, CDR1 is SGHDT, CDR2 YYEEEE. The length of the CDR3 is 13 residues. CDR3 loop: CASSSPPWGEQYF. For the CDR3, the DNA is TGTGCCAGCAGTTCGCCCCCATGGGGGGAGCAGTACTTC. The whole variable domain, filled in from reference TRBV5-6 and TRBJ2-7, reads DAGVTQSPTHLIKTRGQQVTLRCSPKSGHDTVSWYQQALGQGPQFIFQYYEEEERQRGNFPDRFSGHQFPNYSSELNVNALLLGDSALYLCASSSPPWGEQYFGPGTRLTVT.

In this sample, this clonotype turned up many times. The J gene is TRBJ1-4, the V gene TRBV20-1; D gene unclear. The CDR3 is made up of 11 amino acids. Trimming shortened V by 7 bases and J by 5 bases, and 8 bases separated the two germline ends. Germline V gives CDR1 DFQATT, CDR2 SNEGSKA (reference sequence). The CDR3 protein is CSGTVNEKLFF. The CDR3 bases are TGCAGTGGGACGGTGAATGAAAAACTGTTTTTT.

This clonotype was seen only a few times. J is TRBJ2-3 and V is TRBV28, with 8 positions matching TRBD1. The CDR3 contains 14 residues. Germline-derived CDR1 and CDR2 are MDHEN and SYDVKM. The trim removed 3 bases at V and 7 bases at J, leaving 6 bases unmatched. CDR3 sequence: CASSLPPGGHTQYF. The DNA of the CDR3 is TGTGCCAGCAGTTTGCCTCCAGGGGGCCATACGCAGTATTTT.

Many counts were recorded for this clonotype. The chain couples TRBV20-1 to TRBJ2-5; 7 positions agree with TRBD2. CDR1 is DFQATT, CDR2 SNEGSKA, per germline (reference sequence). CDR3 length: 12 residues. Germline trimming cut 3 bases from V and 4 bases from J; bases unmatched to any gene: 2. The CDR3 sequence: CSARGLLETQYF. The CDR3 DNA sequence: TGCAGTGCTAGGGGACTATTAGAGACCCAGTACTTC.

This clonotype has more than one count but fewer than ten. CDR3 residues: CASSQERGQGATGELFF. The CDR3 nucleotides are TGCGCCAGCAGCCAAGAGAGGGGACAGGGGGCAACCGGGGAGCTGTTTTTT. The chain uses TRBV4-1 and TRBJ2-2, with 12 bases identical to TRBD1. Per the germline V gene, CDR1 is MGHRA and CDR2 is YSYEKL. Trimming at V came to 0 bases and at J to 5 bases, leaving 4 bases not matched to a gene. The CDR3 is 17 amino acids.